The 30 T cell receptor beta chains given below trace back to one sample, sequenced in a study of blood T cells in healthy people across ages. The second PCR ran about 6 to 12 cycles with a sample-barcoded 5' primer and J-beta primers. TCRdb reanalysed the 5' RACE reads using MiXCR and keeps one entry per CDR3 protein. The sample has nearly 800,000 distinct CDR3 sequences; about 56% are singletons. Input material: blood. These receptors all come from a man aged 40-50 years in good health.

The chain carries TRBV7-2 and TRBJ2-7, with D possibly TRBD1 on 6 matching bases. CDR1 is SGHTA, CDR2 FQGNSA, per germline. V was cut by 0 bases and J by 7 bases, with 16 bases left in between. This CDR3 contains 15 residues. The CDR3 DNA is TGTGCCAGCAGCTTAGCCCACAGGGCTCTCGATGAGCAGTACTTC. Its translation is CASSLAHRALDEQYF.

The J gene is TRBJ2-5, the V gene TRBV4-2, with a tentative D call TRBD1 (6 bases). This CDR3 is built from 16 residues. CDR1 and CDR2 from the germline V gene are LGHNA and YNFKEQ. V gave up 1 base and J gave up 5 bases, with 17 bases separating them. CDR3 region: CASSQGTTGFWETQYF. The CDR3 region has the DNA TGTGCCAGCAGCCAAGGCACTACAGGGTTTTGGGAGACCCAGTACTTC.

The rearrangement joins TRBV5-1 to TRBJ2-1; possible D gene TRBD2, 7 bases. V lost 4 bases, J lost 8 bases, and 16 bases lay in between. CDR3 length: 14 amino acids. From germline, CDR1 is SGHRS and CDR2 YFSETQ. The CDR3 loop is CASSSQPGGDEQFF. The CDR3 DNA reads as TGCGCCAGCAGCAGCCAACCGGGGGGCGATGAGCAGTTCTTC. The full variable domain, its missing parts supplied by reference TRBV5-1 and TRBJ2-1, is KAGVTQTPRYLIKTRGQQVTLSCSPISGHRSVSWYQQTPGQGLQFLFEYFSETQRNKGNFPGRFSGRQFSNSRSEMNVSTLELGDSALYLCASSSQPGGDEQFFGPGTRLTVL.

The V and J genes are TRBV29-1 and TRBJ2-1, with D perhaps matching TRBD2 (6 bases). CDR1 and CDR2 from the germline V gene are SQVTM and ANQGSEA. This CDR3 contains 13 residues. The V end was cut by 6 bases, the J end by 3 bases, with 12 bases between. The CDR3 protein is CSVRLDSYNEQFF. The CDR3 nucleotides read TGCAGCGTCCGACTAGATAGCTACAATGAGCAGTTCTTC.

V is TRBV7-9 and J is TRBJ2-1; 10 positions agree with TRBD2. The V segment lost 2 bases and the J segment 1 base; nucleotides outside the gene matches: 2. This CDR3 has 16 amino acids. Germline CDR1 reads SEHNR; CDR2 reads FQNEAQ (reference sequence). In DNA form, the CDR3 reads TGTGCCAGCAGCTTATCACTAGCGGGGTCCTACAATGAGCAGTTCTTC. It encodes CASSLSLAGSYNEQFF. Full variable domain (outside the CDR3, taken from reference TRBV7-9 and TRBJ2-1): DTGVSQNPRHKITKRGQNVTFRCDPISEHNRLYWYRQTLGQGPEFLTYFQNEAQLEKSRLLSDRFSAERPKGSFSTLEIQRTEQGDSAMYLCASSLSLAGSYNEQFFGPGTRLTVL.

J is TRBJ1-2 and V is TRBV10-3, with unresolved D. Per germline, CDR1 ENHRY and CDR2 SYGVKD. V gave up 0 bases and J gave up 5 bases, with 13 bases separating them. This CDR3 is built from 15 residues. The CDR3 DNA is TGTGCCATCAGTGAGTCTCCTCAGTTCAATTATGGCTACACCTTC. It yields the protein CAISESPQFNYGYTF.

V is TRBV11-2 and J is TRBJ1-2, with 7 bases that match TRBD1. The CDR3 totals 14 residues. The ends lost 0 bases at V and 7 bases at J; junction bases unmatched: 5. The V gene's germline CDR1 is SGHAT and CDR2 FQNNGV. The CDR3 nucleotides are TGTGCCAGCAGCTTAGAACAGGGGCACCGTGGCTACACCTTC. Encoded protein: CASSLEQGHRGYTF.

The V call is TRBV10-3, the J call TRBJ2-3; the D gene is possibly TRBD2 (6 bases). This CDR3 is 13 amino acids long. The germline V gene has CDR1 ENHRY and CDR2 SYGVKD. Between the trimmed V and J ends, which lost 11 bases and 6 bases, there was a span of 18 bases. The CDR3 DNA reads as TGTGCCTCGGGGGAGATCCTAGTGGATACGCAGTATTTT. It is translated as CASGEILVDTQYF.

DNA of the CDR3: TGCGCCAGCAGCCAAGATTGGCAGGCAACTAATGAAAAACTGTTTTTT. The encoded protein is CASSQDWQATNEKLFF. V and J are TRBV4-1 and TRBJ1-4; D not resolved. The CDR3 totals 16 residues. Looked up from germline, CDR1 is MGHRA and CDR2 is YSYEKL. The V and J ends lost 0 bases and 0 bases respectively, with 8 bases between them.

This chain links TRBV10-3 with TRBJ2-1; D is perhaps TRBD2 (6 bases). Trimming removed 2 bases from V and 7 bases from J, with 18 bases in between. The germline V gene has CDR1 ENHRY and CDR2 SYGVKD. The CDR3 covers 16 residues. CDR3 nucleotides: TGTGCCATCAGTGAGGGCCGTCCTAGCGCCTTAAATGAGCAGTTCTTC. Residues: CAISEGRPSALNEQFF.

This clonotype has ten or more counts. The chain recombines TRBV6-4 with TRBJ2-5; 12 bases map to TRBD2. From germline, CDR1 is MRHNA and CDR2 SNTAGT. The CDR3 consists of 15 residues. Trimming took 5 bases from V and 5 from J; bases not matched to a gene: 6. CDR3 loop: CASSKTSGGAETQYF. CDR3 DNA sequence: TGTGCCAGCAGTAAGACTAGCGGGGGAGCTGAGACCCAGTACTTC.

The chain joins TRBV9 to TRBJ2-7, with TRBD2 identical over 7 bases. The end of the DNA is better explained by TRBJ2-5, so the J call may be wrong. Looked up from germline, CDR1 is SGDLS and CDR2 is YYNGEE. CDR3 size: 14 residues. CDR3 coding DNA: TGTGCCAGCAGCGTCTGGGGGGGTACAGAGACCCAGTACTTC. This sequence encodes CASSVWGGTETQYF.

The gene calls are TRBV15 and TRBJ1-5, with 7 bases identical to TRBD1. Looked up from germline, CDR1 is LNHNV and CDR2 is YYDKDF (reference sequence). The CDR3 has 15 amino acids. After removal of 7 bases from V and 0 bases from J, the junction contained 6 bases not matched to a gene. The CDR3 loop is CATTRDSNSNQPQHF. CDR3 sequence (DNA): TGTGCCACCACCCGGGACAGTAATAGCAATCAGCCCCAGCATTTT.

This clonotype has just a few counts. The CDR3 DNA is TGTGCCAGCAGTCGGACTAGCGGGGGGATACAGTACTTC. This sequence encodes CASSRTSGGIQYF. The chain recombines TRBV12-3 or TRBV12-4 with TRBJ2-7; 14 positions match TRBD2. J was trimmed by 10 bases and V by 5 bases; bases with no gene match: 4. This CDR3 is built from 13 residues.

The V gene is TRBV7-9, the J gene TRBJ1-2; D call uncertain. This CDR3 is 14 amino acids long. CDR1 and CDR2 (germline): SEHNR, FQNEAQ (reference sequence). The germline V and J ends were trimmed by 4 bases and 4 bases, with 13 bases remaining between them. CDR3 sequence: CASSSTPEVYGYTF. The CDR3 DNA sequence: TGTGCCAGCAGCTCCACCCCAGAAGTCTATGGCTACACCTTC.

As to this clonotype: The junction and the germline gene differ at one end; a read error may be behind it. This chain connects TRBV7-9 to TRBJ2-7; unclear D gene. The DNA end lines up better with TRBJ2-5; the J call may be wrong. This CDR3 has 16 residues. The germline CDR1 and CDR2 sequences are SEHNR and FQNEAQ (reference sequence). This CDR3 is CTSSFGVAPAPGTQYF. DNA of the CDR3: TGTACCAGCAGCTTTGGGGTGGCGCCCGCCCCAGGGACCCAGTACTTC.

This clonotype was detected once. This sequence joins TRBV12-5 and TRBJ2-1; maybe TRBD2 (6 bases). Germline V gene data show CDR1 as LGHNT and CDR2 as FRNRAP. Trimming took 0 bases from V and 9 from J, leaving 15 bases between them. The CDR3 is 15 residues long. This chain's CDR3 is CASGLVQTSWGEQFF. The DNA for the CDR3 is TGTGCTAGTGGTTTGGTACAAACTAGCTGGGGTGAGCAGTTCTTC.

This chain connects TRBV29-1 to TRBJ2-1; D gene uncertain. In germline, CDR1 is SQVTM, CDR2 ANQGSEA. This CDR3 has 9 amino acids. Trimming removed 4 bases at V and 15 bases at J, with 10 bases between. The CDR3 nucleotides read TGCAGCGTTGGCATCCAGCGGTTCTTC. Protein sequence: CSVGIQRFF.

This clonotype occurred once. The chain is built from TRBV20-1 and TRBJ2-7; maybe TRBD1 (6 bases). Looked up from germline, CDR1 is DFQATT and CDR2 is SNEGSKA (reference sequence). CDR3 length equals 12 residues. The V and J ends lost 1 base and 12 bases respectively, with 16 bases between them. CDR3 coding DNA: TGCAGTGCTAGAGTAGGGGGAGAGACCCGGTACTTC. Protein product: CSARVGGETRYF.

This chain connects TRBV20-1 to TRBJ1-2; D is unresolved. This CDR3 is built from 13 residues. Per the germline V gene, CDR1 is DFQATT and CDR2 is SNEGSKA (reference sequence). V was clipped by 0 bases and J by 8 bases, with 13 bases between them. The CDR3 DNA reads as TGCAGTGCTAGAGATTCGACTCGCCGGGGCTACACCTTC. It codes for CSARDSTRRGYTF.

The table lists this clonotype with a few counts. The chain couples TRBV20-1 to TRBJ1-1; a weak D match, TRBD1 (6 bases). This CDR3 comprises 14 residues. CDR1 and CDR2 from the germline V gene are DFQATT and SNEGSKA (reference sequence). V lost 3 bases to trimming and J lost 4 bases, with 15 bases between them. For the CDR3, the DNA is TGCAGTGCTAGCTGGGGGGCGCAGGCCACTGAAGCTTTCTTT. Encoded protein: CSASWGAQATEAFF.

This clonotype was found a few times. CDR3 loop: CASSQGQDLEKLFF. The CDR3 DNA is TGTGCCAGCAGCCAAGGACAGGATCTCGAAAAACTGTTTTTT. V gene TRBV11-3 combines with J gene TRBJ1-4, with TRBD1 identical over 7 bases. The CDR3 sequence is 14 residues long. V was clipped by 5 bases and J by 8 bases; unmatched bases: 8. The germline V gene has CDR1 SGHNT and CDR2 YENEEA.

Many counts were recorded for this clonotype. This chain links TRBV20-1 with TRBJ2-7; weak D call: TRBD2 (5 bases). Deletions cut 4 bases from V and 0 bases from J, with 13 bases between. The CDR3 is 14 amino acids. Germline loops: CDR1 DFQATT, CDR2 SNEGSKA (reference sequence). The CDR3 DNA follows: TGCAGTGCTAACGGGGAGCGGAGCTCCTACGAGCAGTACTTC. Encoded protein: CSANGERSSYEQYF.

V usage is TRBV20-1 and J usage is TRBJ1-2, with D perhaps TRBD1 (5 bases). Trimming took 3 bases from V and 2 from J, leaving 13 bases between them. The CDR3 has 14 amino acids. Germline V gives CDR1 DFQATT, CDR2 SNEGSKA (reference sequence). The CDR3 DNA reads TGCAGTGCTAGCGAGGGGCGGGTAAACTATGGCTACACCTTC. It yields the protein CSASEGRVNYGYTF.

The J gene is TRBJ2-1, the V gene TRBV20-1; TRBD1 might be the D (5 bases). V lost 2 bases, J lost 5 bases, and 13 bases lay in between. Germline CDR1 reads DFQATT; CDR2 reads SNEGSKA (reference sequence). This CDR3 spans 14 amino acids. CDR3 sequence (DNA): TGCAGTGCTAGAAGGGGCGGAGAAGACAATGAGCAGTTCTTC. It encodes CSARRGGEDNEQFF.

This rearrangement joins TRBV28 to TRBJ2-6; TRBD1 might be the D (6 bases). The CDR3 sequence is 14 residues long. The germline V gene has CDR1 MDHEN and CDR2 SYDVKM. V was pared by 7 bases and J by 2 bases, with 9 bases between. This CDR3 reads CASTKGAGANVLTF. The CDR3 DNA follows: TGTGCCAGCACCAAGGGGGCTGGGGCCAACGTCCTGACTTTC.

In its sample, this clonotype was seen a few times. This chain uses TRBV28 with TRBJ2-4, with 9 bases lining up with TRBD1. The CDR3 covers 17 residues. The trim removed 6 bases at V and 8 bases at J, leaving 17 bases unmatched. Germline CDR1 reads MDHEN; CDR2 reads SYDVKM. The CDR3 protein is CASREITGTGSMDIQYF. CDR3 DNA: TGTGCCAGCAGGGAGATTACCGGGACAGGGAGTATGGACATTCAGTACTTC.

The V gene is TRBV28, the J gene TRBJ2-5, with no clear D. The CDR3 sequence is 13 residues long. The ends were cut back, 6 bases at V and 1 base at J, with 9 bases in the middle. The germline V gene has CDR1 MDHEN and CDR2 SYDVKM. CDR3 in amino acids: CASSRQAQETQYF. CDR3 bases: TGTGCCAGCAGCCGACAAGCCCAAGAGACCCAGTACTTC.

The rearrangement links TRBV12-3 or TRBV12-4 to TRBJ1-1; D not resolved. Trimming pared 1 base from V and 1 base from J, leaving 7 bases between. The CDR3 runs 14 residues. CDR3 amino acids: CASSLGVRNTEAFF. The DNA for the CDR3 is TGTGCCAGCAGTTTAGGAGTCAGGAACACTGAAGCTTTCTTT.

The CDR3 spells CASSRGGTFSGYTF. In DNA, the CDR3 is TGTGCCAGCAGTAGAGGCGGAACGTTCTCTGGCTACACCTTC. The genes are TRBV7-9 and TRBJ1-2, with D unresolved. V lost 6 bases and J 7 bases, leaving 18 bases between the germline ends. CDR3 size: 14 residues. Germline V lookup: CDR1 SEHNR, CDR2 FQNEAQ (reference sequence).